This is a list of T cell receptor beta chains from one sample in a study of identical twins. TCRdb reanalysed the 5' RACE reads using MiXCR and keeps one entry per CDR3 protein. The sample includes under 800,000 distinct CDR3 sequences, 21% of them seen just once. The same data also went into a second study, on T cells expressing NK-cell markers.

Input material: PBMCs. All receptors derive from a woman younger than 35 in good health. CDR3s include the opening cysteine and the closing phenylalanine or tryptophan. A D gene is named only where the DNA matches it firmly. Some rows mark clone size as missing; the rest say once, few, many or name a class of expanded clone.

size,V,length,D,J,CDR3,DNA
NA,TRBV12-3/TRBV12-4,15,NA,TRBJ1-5,CASSYPGLTNQPQHF,TGTGCCAGCAGTTACCCGGGCTTAACTAATCAGCCCCAGCATTTT
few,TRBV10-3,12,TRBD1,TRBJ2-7,CAISFGTGEQYF,TGTGCCATCTCCTTTGGGACAGGCGAGCAGTACTTC
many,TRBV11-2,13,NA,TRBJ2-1,CASSLGKGDEQFF,TGTGCCAGCAGCTTGGGGAAAGGAGATGAGCAGTTCTTC
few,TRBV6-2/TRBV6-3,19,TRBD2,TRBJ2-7,CASSYDSRLAAQSSYEQYF,TGTGCCAGCAGTTACGATTCGAGACTAGCGGCCCAGAGCTCCTACGAGCAGTACTTC
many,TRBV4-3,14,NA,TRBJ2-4,CASSQEIGLAIQYF,TGCGCCAGCAGCCAAGAGATAGGGTTGGCCATTCAGTACTTC
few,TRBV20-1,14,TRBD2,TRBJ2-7,CSAIRLAGGYEQYF,TGCAGTGCTATCCGCCTAGCGGGGGGATACGAGCAGTACTTC
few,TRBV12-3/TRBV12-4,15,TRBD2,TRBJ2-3,CASTSAGGPSDTQYF,TGTGCCAGCACCTCAGCGGGAGGGCCGTCAGATACGCAGTATTTT
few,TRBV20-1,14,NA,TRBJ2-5,CSASSVFIVETQYF,TGCAGTGCGTCTAGCGTCTTTATCGTGGAGACCCAGTACTTC
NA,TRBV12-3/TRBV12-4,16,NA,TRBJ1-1,CASSFRPLGGNTEAFF,TGTGCCAGCAGTTTTAGGCCACTGGGTGGGAACACTGAAGCTTTCTTT
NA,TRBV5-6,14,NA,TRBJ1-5,CASSRRDSNQPQHF,TGTGCCAGCAGTCGCCGGGACAGCAATCAGCCCCAGCATTTT
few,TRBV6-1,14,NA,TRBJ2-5,CASKTGTYQETQYF,TGTGCCAGCAAGACAGGCACGTACCAAGAGACCCAGTACTTC
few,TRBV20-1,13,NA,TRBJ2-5,CSASRGRVGTQYF,TGCAGTGCTAGCAGGGGACGTGTTGGGACCCAGTACTTC
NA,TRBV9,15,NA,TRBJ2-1,CASSVRGEVYNEQFF,TGTGCCAGCAGCGTAAGAGGGGAGGTTTACAATGAGCAGTTCTTC
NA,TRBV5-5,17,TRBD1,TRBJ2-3,CASSLSVTGVVTDTQYF,TGTGCCAGCAGTCTATCGGTGACAGGGGTTGTCACAGATACGCAGTATTTT
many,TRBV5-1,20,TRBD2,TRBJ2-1,CASSLARGRTSGGKYNEQFF,TGCGCCAGCAGCTTGGCCAGGGGGCGAACTAGCGGGGGAAAATACAATGAGCAGTTCTTC
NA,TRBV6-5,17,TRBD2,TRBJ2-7,CASSYVEGRGAIYEQYF,TGTGCCAGCAGTTACGTGGAAGGGCGGGGGGCCATCTACGAGCAGTACTTC
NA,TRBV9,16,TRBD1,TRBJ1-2,CASSVDLGQGADGYTF,TGTGCCAGCAGCGTAGATCTGGGACAGGGGGCCGATGGCTACACCTTC
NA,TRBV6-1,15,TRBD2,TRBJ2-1,CASRPGLAGVYEQFF,TGTGCCAGCAGACCCGGACTAGCGGGAGTTTATGAGCAGTTCTTC
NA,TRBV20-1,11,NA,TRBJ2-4,CSAIDGDIQYF,TGCAGTGCCATCGACGGGGACATTCAGTACTTC
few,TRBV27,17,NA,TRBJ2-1,CASSRPSRGDWTDEQFF,TGTGCCAGCAGTCGCCCCTCGAGGGGGGATTGGACAGATGAGCAGTTCTTC
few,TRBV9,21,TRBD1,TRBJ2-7,CASNLLRGLWLRTSWSYEQYF,TGTGCCAGCAACCTCCTGAGGGGGCTTTGGCTAAGGACTTCTTGGTCCTACGAGCAGTACTTC
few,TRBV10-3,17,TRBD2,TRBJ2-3,CAISDLGSGTRTDTQYF,TGTGCCATCAGTGACTTGGGCTCCGGGACTAGAACAGATACGCAGTATTTT
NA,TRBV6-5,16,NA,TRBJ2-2,CASSYGTAANTGELFF,TGTGCCAGCAGTTATGGGACCGCTGCGAACACCGGGGAGCTGTTTTTT
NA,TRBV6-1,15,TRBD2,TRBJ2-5,CASGGLAGPKETQYF,TGTGCCAGCGGGGGGCTAGCGGGACCTAAAGAGACCCAGTACTTC
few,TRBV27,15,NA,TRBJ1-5,CASSSLYRAHQPQHF,TGTGCCAGCAGTTCCTTATATAGGGCCCATCAGCCCCAGCATTTT
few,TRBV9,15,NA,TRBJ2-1,CASSPAGGSYNEQFF,TGTGCCAGCAGCCCAGCGGGTGGGTCCTACAATGAGCAGTTCTTC
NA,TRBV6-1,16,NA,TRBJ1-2,CASSPQSGGGLSGYTF,TGTGCCAGCAGCCCGCAATCAGGAGGGGGGCTAAGTGGCTACACCTTC
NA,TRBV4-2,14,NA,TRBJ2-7,CASSQAVGEGEQYF,TGTGCCAGCAGCCAAGCGGTTGGCGAAGGGGAGCAGTACTTC
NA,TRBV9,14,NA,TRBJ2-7,CASSVVAGPYEQYF,TGTGCCAGCAGCGTAGTAGCAGGGCCCTACGAGCAGTACTTC
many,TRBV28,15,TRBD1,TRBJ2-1,CASSVRDRGPNEQFF,TGTGCCAGCAGTGTCCGGGACAGGGGGCCCAATGAGCAGTTCTTC
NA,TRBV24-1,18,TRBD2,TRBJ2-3,CARVGPSGGPDSTDTQYF,TGTGCACGAGTGGGGCCTAGCGGGGGGCCCGATAGCACAGATACGCAGTATTTT
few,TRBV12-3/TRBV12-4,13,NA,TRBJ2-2,CASSFQMSGELFF,NA
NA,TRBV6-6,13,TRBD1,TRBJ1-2,CASIDRGYDGYTF,TGTGCCAGCATTGACAGGGGGTACGATGGCTACACCTTC
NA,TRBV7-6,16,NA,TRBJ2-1,CASSPLLGDSFNEQFF,TGTGCCAGCAGCCCGCTTCTGGGGGACTCCTTCAATGAGCAGTTCTTC
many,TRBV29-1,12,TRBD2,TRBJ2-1,CSAATSGDEQFF,TGCAGCGCCGCAACTAGCGGCGATGAGCAGTTCTTC
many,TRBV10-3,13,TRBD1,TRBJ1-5,CAITGQPNQPQHF,TGTGCCATCACGGGACAGCCCAATCAGCCCCAGCATTTT
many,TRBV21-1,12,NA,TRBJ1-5,CASSKVEQPQHF,TGTGCCAGCAGCAAAGTGGAGCAGCCCCAGCATTTT
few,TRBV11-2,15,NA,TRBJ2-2,CASSFAGANTGELFF,TGTGCCAGCAGCTTCGCAGGGGCGAACACCGGGGAGCTGTTTTTT
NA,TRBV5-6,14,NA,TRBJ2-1,CASSDRTSANEQFF,TGTGCCAGCAGCGATAGGACTTCCGCCAATGAGCAGTTCTTC
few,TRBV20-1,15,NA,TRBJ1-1,CSAPHPSHLNTEAFF,TGCAGTGCCCCCCACCCGTCTCACCTGAACACTGAAGCTTTCTTT
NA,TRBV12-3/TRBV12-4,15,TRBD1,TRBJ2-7,CASSLSGTGSTEQYF,TGTGCCAGCAGTTTAAGCGGGACAGGGTCCACCGAGCAGTACTTC
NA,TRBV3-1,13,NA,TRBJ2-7,CASSQDKHYEQYF,TGTGCCAGCAGCCAGGACAAACACTACGAGCAGTACTTC
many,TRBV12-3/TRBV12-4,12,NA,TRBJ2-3,CASRPQSDTQYF,TGTGCCAGCAGACCACAGTCCGATACGCAGTATTTT
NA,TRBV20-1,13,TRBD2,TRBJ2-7,CSARELAAYEQYF,TGCAGTGCTAGAGAACTAGCGGCTTACGAGCAGTACTTC
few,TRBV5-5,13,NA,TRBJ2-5,CASNLAWEGTQYF,TGTGCCAGTAACCTCGCTTGGGAAGGGACCCAGTACTTC
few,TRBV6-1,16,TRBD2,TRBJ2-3,CASSPTSGAPIGTQYF,TGTGCCAGCAGCCCAACTAGCGGGGCCCCAATCGGTACGCAGTATTTT